The 27 T cell receptor beta chains below all came from one sample that was sequenced in a study of human T cells and chemical hapten exposure. As for time point: patch test 1, 2 weeks after DPC sensitization. Treatment denoted: therapeutic diphenylcyclopropenone sensitization with weekly scalp DPC. TCRdb re-called the RACE reads with MiXCR, one entry per CDR3 protein. This table holds approximately 400,000 distinct CDR3 sequences, roughly 4.8% found once. The source was whole blood, collected in connection with sensitization to the hapten diphenylcyclopropenone (DPC). The receptors stem from a woman in her 50s with alopecia areata. Some clones in this sample may be carry-over from other donors' samples.

The rearrangement joins TRBV30 to TRBJ2-3, with D tentatively TRBD2 (5 bases). V lost 3 bases and J lost 5, with 12 bases in between. Per the germline V gene, CDR1 is GTSNPN and CDR2 is SVGIG (reference sequence). The CDR3 spans 13 residues. CDR3 nucleotide sequence: TGTGCCTGGAGGGCCCCGGCGGGAGATACGCAGTATTTT. Translation: CAWRAPAGDTQYF.

The chain uses TRBV7-9 and TRBJ2-3; the D is unclear. The CDR3 has 15 amino acids. Trimming removed 3 bases at V and 1 base at J, with 11 bases between. Germline values: CDR1 SEHNR, CDR2 FQNEAQ (reference sequence). CDR3 in amino acids: CASSFRSGGTDTQYF. CDR3 DNA sequence: TGTGCCAGCAGCTTTCGGTCAGGAGGCACAGATACGCAGTATTTT.

V usage is TRBV5-5 and J usage is TRBJ1-4; 10 bases agree with TRBD1. The CDR3 length is 18 residues. From germline, CDR1 is SGHKS and CDR2 YYEKEE (reference sequence). The trim removed 0 bases at V and 1 base at J, leaving 6 bases unmatched. The CDR3 sequence: CASSLGQGAIVTNEKLFF. CDR3 DNA sequence: TGTGCCAGCAGCTTGGGACAGGGGGCAATCGTAACTAATGAAAAACTGTTTTTT. The whole variable domain, filled in from reference TRBV5-5 and TRBJ1-4, reads DAGVTQSPTHLIKTRGQQVTLRCSPISGHKSVSWYQQVLGQGPQFIFQYYEKEERGRGNFPDRFSARQFPNYSSELNVNALLLGDSALYLCASSLGQGAIVTNEKLFFGSGTQLSVL.

The sample holds many counts of this clonotype. The chain combines TRBV10-2 with TRBJ2-2; 8 positions agree with TRBD2. The CDR3 runs 15 residues. V trimming: 7 bases; J trimming: 0 bases; junction bases outside the gene matches: 4. Per germline, CDR1 WSHSY and CDR2 SAAADI. The CDR3 sequence: CASTQLAANTGELFF. CDR3 bases: TGCGCCAGCACTCAACTAGCGGCGAACACCGGGGAGCTGTTTTTT.

Ten or more counts support this clonotype. The V call is TRBV7-9, the J call TRBJ1-4, with TRBD1 identical over 8 bases. V was clipped by 3 bases and J by 1 base; unmatched bases: 4. There are 16 residues in the CDR3. The germline V gene encodes CDR1 SEHNR and CDR2 FQNEAQ (reference sequence). The CDR3 region is CASSFPTGGTNEKLFF. CDR3 sequence (DNA): TGTGCCAGCAGCTTCCCAACAGGGGGAACTAATGAAAAACTGTTTTTT.

At least ten counts were recorded for this clonotype. The chain recombines TRBV2 with TRBJ2-1; no reliable D call. This CDR3 has 15 residues. Between the trimmed V and J ends, which lost 5 bases and 1 base, there was a span of 12 bases. Germline V gene data show CDR1 as SNHLY and CDR2 as FYNNEI. CDR3 protein: CASSFKIGSYNEQFF. The CDR3 DNA follows: TGTGCCAGCAGTTTTAAAATAGGGTCCTACAATGAGCAGTTCTTC.

This clonotype was seen many times. The rearrangement uses TRBV7-2 and TRBJ2-6; D is unclear. Trimming removed 0 bases from V and 1 base from J, with 7 bases in between. CDR3 size: 16 residues. Germline lookup yields CDR1 SGHTA and CDR2 FQGNSA. In DNA form, the CDR3 reads TGTGCCAGCAGCTTAGCACGGGCGTCTGGGGCCAACGTCCTGACTTTC. It encodes CASSLARASGANVLTF.

A few counts support this clonotype. The rearrangement joins TRBV4-3 to TRBJ2-6; perhaps D is TRBD1 or TRBD2 (5 bases each). CDR1 is LGHNA, CDR2 YSLEER, per germline. This CDR3 spans 20 amino acids. V gave up 0 bases and J gave up 1 base, with 19 bases separating them. Here the CDR3 reads CASSQDPPGTAPSGANVLTF. In DNA form, the CDR3 reads TGCGCCAGCAGCCAAGATCCTCCCGGGACGGCCCCATCTGGGGCCAACGTCCTGACTTTC.

The chain combines TRBV20-1 with TRBJ2-3, with D unclear. CDR3 length: 15 amino acids. Trimming shortened V by 3 bases and J by 6 bases, and 19 bases separated the two germline ends. Germline assignment: CDR1 DFQATT and CDR2 SNEGSKA (reference sequence). The DNA for the CDR3 is TGCAGTGCTAGTGACCAGGCCTCTTTGGCGGATACGCAGTATTTT. Translation: CSASDQASLADTQYF.

The sample holds many counts of this clonotype. V is TRBV6-5 and J is TRBJ1-2; 7 nucleotides line up with TRBD1. V was clipped by 0 bases and J by 1 base; unmatched bases: 8. Germline CDR1 reads MNHEY; CDR2 reads SVGAGI. This CDR3 contains 17 residues. The CDR3 bases are TGTGCCAGCAGTTACTCGTTCGGACAGGCTGTTAACTATGGCTACACCTTC. This gives the protein CASSYSFGQAVNYGYTF.

This clonotype was counted many times. The CDR3 reads CASSGTGSSYNSPLHF. In nucleotides, the CDR3 is TGTGCCAGCAGCGGGACAGGGAGCTCCTATAATTCACCCCTCCACTTT. This chain links TRBV6-6 with TRBJ1-6; 9 bases map to TRBD1. Germline CDR1 and CDR2: MNHNY and SVGAGI (reference sequence). This CDR3 has 16 residues. J was trimmed by 0 bases and V by 6 bases; bases with no gene match: 3.

This clonotype was seen once. The J gene is TRBJ1-2, the V gene TRBV4-2; TRBD1 matches 8 bases. The V and J ends lost 3 bases and 2 bases, in that order; junction bases with no gene match: 5. The CDR3 is made up of 15 amino acids. Germline loops: CDR1 LGHNA, CDR2 YNFKEQ. The CDR3 bases are TGTGCCAGCAGCCACCCGGGACAGGCGAACTATGGCTACACCTTC. Protein product: CASSHPGQANYGYTF.

This clonotype has ten or more counts. The CDR3 DNA is TGTGCCAGCACCCGGACCATCCGGGACGGCGTGTTCTTC. Translation gives CASTRTIRDGVFF. This chain links TRBV12-3 or TRBV12-4 with TRBJ2-1; D possibly uses TRBD1 or TRBD2 (5 bases each). V lost 7 bases to trimming and J lost 15 bases, with 22 bases between them. The CDR3 extends over 13 amino acids.

This clonotype occurred a few times. The chain carries TRBV12-3 or TRBV12-4 and TRBJ2-3; D is possibly TRBD2 (5 bases). Trimming cost V 6 bases and J 6 bases, with 13 bases left between them. The CDR3 extends over 13 amino acids. CDR3 in amino acids: CASRPLGSDTQYF. The CDR3 nucleotides are TGTGCCAGCAGACCACTAGGTTCCGATACGCAGTATTTT.

In this sample, this clonotype turned up a few times. The chain has TRBV4-1 and TRBJ1-5; 10 bases are a match to TRBD1. The germline CDR1 and CDR2 sequences are MGHRA and YSYEKL. V lost 5 bases, J lost 6 bases, and 7 bases stayed unmatched. There are 15 residues in the CDR3. Here the CDR3 DNA reads TGCGCCAGCAGCACGGGACAGGGGTCAGGTCAGCCCCAGCATTTT. Translation: CASSTGQGSGQPQHF.

Only a few counts were recorded for this clonotype. This sequence joins TRBV30 and TRBJ2-7; D is unclear. The CDR3 runs to 12 residues. Germline-derived CDR1 and CDR2 are GTSNPN and SVGIG (reference sequence). V lost 3 bases and J 4 bases, leaving 10 bases between the germline ends. CDR3 in amino acids: CAWSEGPYEQYF. The CDR3 coding sequence is TGTGCCTGGAGCGAAGGCCCATACGAGCAGTACTTC.

This clonotype was recorded at least ten times. The chain uses TRBV4-1 and TRBJ1-5, with a tentative D call TRBD1 (6 bases). Trimming took off 4 bases at V and 7 bases at J, with 17 bases between the two ends. The germline V gene encodes CDR1 MGHRA and CDR2 YSYEKL. The length of the CDR3 is 15 residues. The CDR3 sequence is CASSLMTGRGQPQHF. The CDR3 DNA sequence: TGCGCCAGCAGCCTCATGACAGGCCGGGGGCAGCCCCAGCATTTT.

This clonotype was seen only a few times. The chain combines TRBV2 with TRBJ2-4; D possibly corresponds to TRBD2 (6 bases). Germline V CDR1 and CDR2: SNHLY, FYNNEI. CDR3 length equals 15 residues. Trimming stripped 4 bases from V and 4 bases from J, with 14 bases between. CDR3 sequence reads: CASSVGGPPKNIQYF. The CDR3 DNA sequence: TGTGCCAGCAGTGTGGGGGGACCACCTAAAAACATTCAGTACTTC.

This clonotype came up many times. The chain employs TRBV7-3 and TRBJ1-1; D remains ambiguous. In germline, CDR1 is SGHTA, CDR2 FQGTGA. This CDR3 has 14 residues. V was trimmed by 3 bases and J by 0 bases, leaving 8 bases between them. CDR3 loop: CASSFEVMNTEAFF. CDR3 bases: TGTGCCAGCAGCTTTGAGGTAATGAACACTGAAGCTTTCTTT.

This clonotype was observed at least ten times. The rearrangement joins TRBV7-2 to TRBJ2-1, with 11 nucleotides matching TRBD2. This CDR3 has 15 residues. V trimming: 0 bases; J trimming: 8 bases; junction bases outside the gene matches: 3. Germline V gives CDR1 SGHTA, CDR2 FQGNSA. The CDR3 DNA is TGTGCCAGCAGCTTAGCCACTAGCGGGAGACATGAGCAGTTCTTC. Residues: CASSLATSGRHEQFF.

The table lists this clonotype with many counts. The chain has TRBV18 and TRBJ1-3; D remains ambiguous. Germline V gene lookup returns CDR1 KGHSH and CDR2 LQKENI. The V gene lost 8 bases and the J gene lost 4 bases, with 6 bases spanning the gap. The CDR3 totals 11 residues. The CDR3, as DNA: TGTGCCAGCGAATTCGGAAACACCATATATTTT. Protein: CASEFGNTIYF.

V gene TRBV29-1 combines with J gene TRBJ2-2; D may correspond to TRBD1 or TRBD2 (5 bases each). Germline-derived CDR1 and CDR2 are SQVTM and ANQGSEA. The CDR3 consists of 13 residues. Trimming removed 5 bases from V and 7 bases from J, with 14 bases in between. CDR3 region: CSVLPGPDGELFF. DNA for the CDR3: TGCAGCGTTTTACCGGGACCCGACGGGGAGCTGTTTTTT.

The chain recombines TRBV6-1 with TRBJ1-5, with a weak D call TRBD1 (5 bases). The CDR3 is made up of 14 amino acids. Per the germline V gene, CDR1 is MNHNS and CDR2 is SASEGT. Trimming left V 3 bases short and J 5 bases short, with 11 bases between. This CDR3 reads CASSETGPYQPQHF. CDR3 nucleotides: TGTGCCAGCAGTGAGACGGGGCCCTATCAGCCCCAGCATTTT.

This clonotype has more than one count but fewer than ten. The chain joins TRBV7-9 to TRBJ1-2; D unclear. Trimming took off 1 base at V and 5 bases at J, with 11 bases between the two ends. Germline V gene lookup returns CDR1 SEHNR and CDR2 FQNEAQ (reference sequence). CDR3 length: 14 amino acids. The CDR3 DNA reads as TGTGCCAGCAGCTTAGGCCCCCCGTTATATGGCTACACCTTC. Translating it yields CASSLGPPLYGYTF. The full variable domain, with the rest looked up from reference TRBV7-9 and TRBJ1-2, is DTGVSQNPRHKITKRGQNVTFRCDPISEHNRLYWYRQTLGQGPEFLTYFQNEAQLEKSRLLSDRFSAERPKGSFSTLEIQRTEQGDSAMYLCASSLGPPLYGYTFGSGTRLTVV.

The DNA for the CDR3 is TGTGCCATCAGTGAGGCCAGGGGGATGTCTAGCGGGAGTTCTACCATTGGTGAGCAGTTCTTC. Encoded protein: CAISEARGMSSGSSTIGEQFF. The chain couples TRBV10-3 to TRBJ2-1; 10 positions agree with TRBD2. The CDR3 is made up of 21 amino acids. Trimming cost V 2 bases and J 9 bases; bases outside gene matches: 25. CDR1 is ENHRY and CDR2 is SYGVKD in the germline V gene.

This chain uses TRBV3-1 with TRBJ2-7; D tentatively reads TRBD1 or TRBD2 (6 bases each). The length of the CDR3 is 16 residues. Trimming shortened V by 0 bases and J by 2 bases, and 14 bases separated the two germline ends. Germline V gene data show CDR1 as LGHDT and CDR2 as YNNKEL (reference sequence). In DNA, the CDR3 is TGTGCCAGCAGCCAAGAAGAGACCGGGGGCCCCTACGAGCAGTACTTC. Translation: CASSQEETGGPYEQYF.

There are many counts of this clonotype. This chain links TRBV7-8 with TRBJ2-5; D perhaps matches TRBD2 (6 bases). The V end was cut by 3 bases, the J end by 5 bases, with 19 bases between. CDR1 SGHVS and CDR2 FQNEAQ come from the germline V gene. The CDR3 has 16 residues. CDR3 nucleotide sequence: TGTGCCAGCAGCTTGGAGGGACGGGGGACGTGGGAGACCCAGTACTTC. This sequence encodes CASSLEGRGTWETQYF.